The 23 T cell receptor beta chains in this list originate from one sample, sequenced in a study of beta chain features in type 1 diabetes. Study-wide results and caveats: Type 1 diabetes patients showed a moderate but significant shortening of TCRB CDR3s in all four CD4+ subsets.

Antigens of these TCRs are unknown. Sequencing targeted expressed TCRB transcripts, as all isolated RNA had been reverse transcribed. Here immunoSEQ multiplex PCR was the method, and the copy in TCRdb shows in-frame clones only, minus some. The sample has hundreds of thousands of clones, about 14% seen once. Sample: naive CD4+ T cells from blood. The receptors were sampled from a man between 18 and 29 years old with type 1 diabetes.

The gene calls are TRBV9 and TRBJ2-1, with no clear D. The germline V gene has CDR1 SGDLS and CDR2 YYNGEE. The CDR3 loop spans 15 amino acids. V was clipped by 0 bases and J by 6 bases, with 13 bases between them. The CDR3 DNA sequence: TGTGCCAGCAGCGTAGGTCCCCTTCCTCCCAATGAGCAGTTCTTC. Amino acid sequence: CASSVGPLPPNEQFF.

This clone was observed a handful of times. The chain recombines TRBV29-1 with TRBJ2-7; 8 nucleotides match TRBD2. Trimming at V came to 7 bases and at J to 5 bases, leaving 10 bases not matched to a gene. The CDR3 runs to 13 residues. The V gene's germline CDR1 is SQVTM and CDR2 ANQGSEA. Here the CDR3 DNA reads TGCAGCGCTTCCAGCGGGAGAACGGACGAGCAGTACTTC. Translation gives CSASSGRTDEQYF.

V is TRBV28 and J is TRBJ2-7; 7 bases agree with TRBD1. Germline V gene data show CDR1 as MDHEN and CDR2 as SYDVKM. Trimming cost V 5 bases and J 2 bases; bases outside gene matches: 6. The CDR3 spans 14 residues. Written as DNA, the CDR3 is TGTGCCAGCAGTCCGGGACAGATCGCCTACGAGCAGTACTTC. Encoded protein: CASSPGQIAYEQYF.

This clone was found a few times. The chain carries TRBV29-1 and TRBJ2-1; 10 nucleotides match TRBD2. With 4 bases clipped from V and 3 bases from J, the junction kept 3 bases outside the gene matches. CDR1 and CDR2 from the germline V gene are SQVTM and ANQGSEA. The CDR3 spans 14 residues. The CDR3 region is CSVVQRGGYNEQFF. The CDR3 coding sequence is TGCAGCGTTGTTCAGCGGGGGGGCTACAATGAGCAGTTCTTC.

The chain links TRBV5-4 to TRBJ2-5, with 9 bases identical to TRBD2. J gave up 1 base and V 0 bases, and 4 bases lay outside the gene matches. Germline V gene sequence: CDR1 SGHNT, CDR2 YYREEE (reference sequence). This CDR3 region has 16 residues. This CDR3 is CASSLELAGTQETQYF. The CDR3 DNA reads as TGTGCCAGCAGCTTGGAACTAGCGGGCACCCAAGAGACCCAGTACTTC.

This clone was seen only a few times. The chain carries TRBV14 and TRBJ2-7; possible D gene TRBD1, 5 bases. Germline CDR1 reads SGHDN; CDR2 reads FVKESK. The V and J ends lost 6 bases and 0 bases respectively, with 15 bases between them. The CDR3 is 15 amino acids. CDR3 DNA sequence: TGTGCCAGCAGTATGGGGCACACGAGCTCCTACGAGCAGTACTTC. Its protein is CASSMGHTSSYEQYF.

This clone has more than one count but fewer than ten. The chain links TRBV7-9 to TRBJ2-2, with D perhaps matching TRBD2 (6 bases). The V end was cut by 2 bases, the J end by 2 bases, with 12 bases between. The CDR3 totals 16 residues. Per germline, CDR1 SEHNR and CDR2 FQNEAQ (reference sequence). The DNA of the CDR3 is TGTGCCAGCAGCTTAAAGGGAGGCCGTAACACCGGGGAGCTGTTTTTT. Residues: CASSLKGGRNTGELFF. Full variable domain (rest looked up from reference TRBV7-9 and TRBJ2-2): DTGVSQNPRHKITKRGQNVTFRCDPISEHNRLYWYRQTLGQGPEFLTYFQNEAQLEKSRLLSDRFSAERPKGSFSTLEIQRTEQGDSAMYLCASSLKGGRNTGELFFGEGSRLTVL.

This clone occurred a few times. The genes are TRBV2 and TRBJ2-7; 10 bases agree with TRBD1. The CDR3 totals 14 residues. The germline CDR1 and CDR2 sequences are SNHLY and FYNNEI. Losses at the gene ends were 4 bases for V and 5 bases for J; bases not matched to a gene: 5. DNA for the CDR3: TGTGCCAGCAGTGTAGGGGACAGGGGCCACGAGCAGTACTTC. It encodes CASSVGDRGHEQYF.

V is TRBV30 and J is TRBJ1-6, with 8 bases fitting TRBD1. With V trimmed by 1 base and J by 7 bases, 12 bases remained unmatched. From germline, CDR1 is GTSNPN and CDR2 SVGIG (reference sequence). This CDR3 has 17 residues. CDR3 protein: CAWSAIDRGRGNSPLHF. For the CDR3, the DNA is TGTGCCTGGAGTGCTATTGACAGGGGCAGGGGCAATTCACCCCTCCACTTT.

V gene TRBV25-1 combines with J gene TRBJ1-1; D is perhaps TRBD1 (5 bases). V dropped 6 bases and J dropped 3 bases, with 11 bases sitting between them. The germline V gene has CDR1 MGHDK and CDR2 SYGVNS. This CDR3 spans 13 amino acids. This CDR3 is CASRGRVDTEAFF. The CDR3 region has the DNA TGTGCCAGCAGGGGCAGGGTGGACACTGAAGCTTTCTTT.

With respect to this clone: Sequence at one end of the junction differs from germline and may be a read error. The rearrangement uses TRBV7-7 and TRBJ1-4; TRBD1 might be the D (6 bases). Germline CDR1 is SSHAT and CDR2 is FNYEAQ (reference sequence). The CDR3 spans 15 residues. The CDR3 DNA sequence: TGTGCTAGCAGCCCCCGACAGGAGCAGAATGAAAAACTGTTTTTT. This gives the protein CASSPRQEQNEKLFF.

CDR3 coding DNA: TGTGCCAGCAGTCGAAAGGGACTAGCGGGAGGGCAATCCCTCCAGAACATTCAGTACTTC. Translation gives CASSRKGLAGGQSLQNIQYF. The chain uses TRBV9 and TRBJ2-4; 16 positions agree with TRBD2. CDR3 length: 20 amino acids. Trimming removed 5 bases from V and 7 bases from J; junction bases left unmatched: 18. Germline assignment: CDR1 SGDLS and CDR2 YYNGEE.

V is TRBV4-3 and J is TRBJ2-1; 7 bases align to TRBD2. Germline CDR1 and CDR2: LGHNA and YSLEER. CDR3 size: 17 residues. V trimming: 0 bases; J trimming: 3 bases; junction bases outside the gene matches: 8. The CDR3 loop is CASSQDLASGVYNEQFF. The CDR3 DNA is TGCGCCAGCAGCCAAGATCTCGCTAGCGGAGTCTACAATGAGCAGTTCTTC.

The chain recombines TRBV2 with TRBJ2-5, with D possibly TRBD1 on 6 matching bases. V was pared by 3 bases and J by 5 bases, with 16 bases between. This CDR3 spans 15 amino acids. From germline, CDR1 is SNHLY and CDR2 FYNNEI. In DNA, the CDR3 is TGTGCCAGCAGTGACAGGACAGCCCTGCGGGAGACCCAGTACTTC. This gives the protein CASSDRTALRETQYF.

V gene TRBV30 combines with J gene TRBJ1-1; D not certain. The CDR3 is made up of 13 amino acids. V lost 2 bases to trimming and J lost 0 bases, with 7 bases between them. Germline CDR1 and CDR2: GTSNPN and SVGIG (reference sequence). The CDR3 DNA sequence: TGTGCCTGGAGTTCCGGGCTGAACACTGAAGCTTTCTTT. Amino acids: CAWSSGLNTEAFF.

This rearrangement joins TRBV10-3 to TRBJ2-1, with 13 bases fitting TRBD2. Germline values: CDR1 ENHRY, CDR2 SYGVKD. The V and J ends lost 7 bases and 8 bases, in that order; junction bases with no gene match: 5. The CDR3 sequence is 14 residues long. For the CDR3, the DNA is TGTGCCATCAACCGACTAGCGGGAGGAGATGAGCAGTTCTTC. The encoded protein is CAINRLAGGDEQFF.

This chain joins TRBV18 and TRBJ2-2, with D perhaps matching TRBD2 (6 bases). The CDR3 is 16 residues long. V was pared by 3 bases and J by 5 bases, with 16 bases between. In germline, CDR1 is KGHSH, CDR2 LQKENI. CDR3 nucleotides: TGTGCCAGCTCACCCTCTGGGACGGCGGGAACCGGGGAGCTGTTTTTT. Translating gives CASSPSGTAGTGELFF.

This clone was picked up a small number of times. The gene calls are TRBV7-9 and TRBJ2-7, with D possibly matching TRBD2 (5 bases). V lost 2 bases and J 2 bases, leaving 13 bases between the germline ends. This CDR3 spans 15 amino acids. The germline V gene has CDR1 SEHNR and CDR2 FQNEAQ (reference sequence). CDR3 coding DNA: TGTGCCAGCAGCTTATCGGCGGGTCCAGCCTACGAGCAGTACTTC. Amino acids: CASSLSAGPAYEQYF. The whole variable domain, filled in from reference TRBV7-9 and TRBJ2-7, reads DTGVSQNPRHKITKRGQNVTFRCDPISEHNRLYWYRQTLGQGPEFLTYFQNEAQLEKSRLLSDRFSAERPKGSFSTLEIQRTEQGDSAMYLCASSLSAGPAYEQYFGPGTRLTVT.

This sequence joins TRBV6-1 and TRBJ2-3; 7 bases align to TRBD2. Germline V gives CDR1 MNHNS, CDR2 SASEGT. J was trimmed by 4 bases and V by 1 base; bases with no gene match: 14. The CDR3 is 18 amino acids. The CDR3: CASSEDPSSGSNADTQYF. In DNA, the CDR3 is TGTGCCAGCAGTGAAGATCCGTCTAGCGGATCAAATGCAGATACGCAGTATTTT.

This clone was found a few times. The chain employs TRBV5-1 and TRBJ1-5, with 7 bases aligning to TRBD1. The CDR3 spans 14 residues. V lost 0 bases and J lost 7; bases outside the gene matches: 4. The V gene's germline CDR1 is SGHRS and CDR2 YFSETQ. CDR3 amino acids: CASSLEGALQPQHF. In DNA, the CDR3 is TGCGCCAGCAGCTTGGAGGGGGCTCTACAGCCCCAGCATTTT.

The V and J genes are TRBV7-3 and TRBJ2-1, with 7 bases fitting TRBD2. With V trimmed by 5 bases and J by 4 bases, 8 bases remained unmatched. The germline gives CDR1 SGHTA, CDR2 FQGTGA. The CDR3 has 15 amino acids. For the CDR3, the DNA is TGTGCCAGCAGCCGAAGCGGGACTCCGTACAATGAGCAGTTCTTC. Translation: CASSRSGTPYNEQFF.

The CDR3 loop is CASTLGQGAYGYTF. The CDR3 nucleotides read TGTGCCAGCACCCTCGGGCAGGGCGCCTATGGCTACACCTTC. The chain recombines TRBV28 with TRBJ1-2; D may be TRBD1 (5 bases). Germline loops: CDR1 MDHEN, CDR2 SYDVKM. This CDR3 has 14 residues. V lost 7 bases and J 4 bases, leaving 16 bases between the germline ends.

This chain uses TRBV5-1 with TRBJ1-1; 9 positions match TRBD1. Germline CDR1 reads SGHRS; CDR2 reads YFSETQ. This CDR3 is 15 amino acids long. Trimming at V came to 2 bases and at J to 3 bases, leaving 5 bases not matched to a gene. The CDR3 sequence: CASSFVGQGYTEAFF. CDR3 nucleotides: TGCGCCAGCAGCTTTGTTGGACAGGGGTACACTGAAGCTTTCTTT.